Listed here is a single T cell receptor (beta chain). These data belong to a study of Ad26.COV2.S vaccination and SARS-CoV-2 variants. Germline CDR1 and CDR2: SGHTA and FQGNSA. This CDR3 has 18 amino acids. V lost 5 bases, J lost 1 base, and 13 bases stayed unmatched. Some clones are missing from TCRdb's copy, which holds only in-frame ones; the method was immunoSEQ multiplex PCR. The repertoire consists of 350,000 to 500,000 clones, with about 92% occurring once and the leading ten covering around 4.5%. Treatment denoted: about 20 received Ad26.COV2.S at low or high dose, single or two shots; roughly five received placebo; per-sample allocation not given. Day 63 after the first vaccine or placebo injection was the time point for sampling.

The clonotype was recovered from a person between 18 and 65 years old who received the Ad26.COV2.S COVID-19 vaccine or a placebo. The genes are TRBV7-2 and TRBJ2-4, with 8 bases matching TRBD1. Source: peripheral blood, taken in a trial of Ad26.COV2.S vaccine versus placebo. The CDR3 nucleotides are TGTGCCAGCAGCATCGGGACAGGAAATCTAGCGGCCAAAAACATTCAGTACTTC. Residues: CASSIGTGNLAAKNIQYF.